The entry that follows covers one T cell receptor (beta chain) sequence. The antigen remains undetermined. The CDR3 runs to 16 residues. The source of the sample is a study of OX40 agonist ivuxolimab in advanced cancers. Study-wide findings and caveats: Patients who responded partially at 0.1-3.0 mg/kg showed clonal expansion ranking among the lowest.

Data came from immunoSEQ multiplex PCR; TCRdb stores just in-frame clones and leaves some out. The data show some 90,000 clones, approximately 90% seen once. The source was CD4+ or CD8+ T cells sorted from blood, collected in a trial of the OX40 agonist ivuxolimab. This receptor was taken from an adult with an advanced solid tumor such as melanoma, head and neck, liver or kidney cancer. The chain is built from TRBV12-2 and TRBJ1-1; the DNA was not compared with TRBD1, the D call given in the table. TRBV12-2 is designated a pseudogene. CDR3 DNA: TGTGCAAGTCGCTTAGCCGACAGGGACATGAACACTGAAGCTTTCTTT. Protein product: CASRLADRDMNTEAFF.